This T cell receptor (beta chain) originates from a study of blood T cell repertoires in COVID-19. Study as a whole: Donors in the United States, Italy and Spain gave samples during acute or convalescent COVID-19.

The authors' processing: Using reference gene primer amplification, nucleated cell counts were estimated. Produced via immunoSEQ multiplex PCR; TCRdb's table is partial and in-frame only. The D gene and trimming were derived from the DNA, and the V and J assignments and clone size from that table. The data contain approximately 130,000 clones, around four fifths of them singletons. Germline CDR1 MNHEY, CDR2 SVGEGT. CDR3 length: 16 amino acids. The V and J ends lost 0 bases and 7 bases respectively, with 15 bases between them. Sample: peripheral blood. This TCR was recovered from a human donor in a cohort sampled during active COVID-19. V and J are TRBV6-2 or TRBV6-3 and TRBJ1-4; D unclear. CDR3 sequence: CASSYSSHNAVEKLFF. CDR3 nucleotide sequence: TGTGCCAGCAGTTACTCGTCGCACAACGCCGTTGAAAAACTGTTTTTT.